The 3 T cell receptor beta chains reported below all come from one sample, sequenced in a study of shared clonotypes between healthy human individuals. Sequencing was performed with immunoSEQ multiplex PCR; in TCRdb, only in-frame clones are kept and a portion is missing. Altogether hundreds of thousands of clones are present, 85% to 95% being singletons, with the ten largest covering about 0.11%. Naive CD8 cells lacked CD45RO, underwent positive selection for CCR7 and left out terminally differentiated effector memory CD45RA+ cells. The specimen was naive CD8+ T cells sorted from blood. Receptors were obtained from a woman in her thirties in good health.

The rearrangement links TRBV7-7 to TRBJ1-1; D unresolved. Per the germline V gene, CDR1 is SSHAT and CDR2 is FNYEAQ (reference sequence). CDR3 size: 12 residues. V was pared by 5 bases and J by 10 bases, with 14 bases between. This CDR3 reads CASSLFLEGAFF. CDR3 nucleotides: TGTGCCAGCAGCCTTTTCCTGGAGGGAGCTTTCTTT.

This chain connects TRBV6-1 to TRBJ2-7; TRBD1 aligns across 7 bases. CDR1 and CDR2 from the germline V gene are MNHNS and SASEGT. V lost 1 base, J lost 2 bases, and 5 bases stayed unmatched. The CDR3 consists of 15 residues. In DNA form, the CDR3 reads TGTGCCAGCAGTGAAGGGGACAGCATCACCTACGAGCAGTACTTC. Its protein is CASSEGDSITYEQYF.

The rearrangement uses TRBV5-4 and TRBJ1-4, with D perhaps matching TRBD1 (5 bases). V shed 1 base and J shed 8 bases, with 12 bases lying between them. Germline values: CDR1 SGHNT, CDR2 YYREEE (reference sequence). The CDR3 is made up of 14 amino acids. CDR3 DNA sequence: TGTGCCAGCAGCTTGCGGGGCTCAGGAGAAAAACTGTTTTTT. It encodes CASSLRGSGEKLFF.